This TCR beta chain was sequenced in a study of response to subunit inactivated influenza vaccine. General study points: Authors suggested each seasonal flu vaccination may recruit only limited numbers of new T cells.

TCRdb re-derived calls from the RT-PCR reads in MiXCR, one entry per CDR3 protein. The sample shows 650,000 to 800,000 distinct CDR3 sequences, about a fifth of them seen only once. This clonotype has at least ten counts. Its antigen is undetermined. The specimen was PBMCs from blood, collected 5 days after vaccination. This clonotype was sampled from a man aged 45-65 years who received an inactivated influenza vaccine.

CDR3 coding DNA: TGTGCCAGCAGTTTACAGGGATGGAATCAGCCCCAGCATTTT. This encodes CASSLQGWNQPQHF. The chain employs TRBV12-3 or TRBV12-4 and TRBJ1-5; a possible D gene is TRBD1 (5 bases). V was clipped by 2 bases and J by 4 bases, with 9 bases between them. The CDR3 is 14 residues long.